Listed below are T cell receptor beta chains from one sample, sequenced in a study of blood T cells in healthy people across ages. TCRdb reprocessed the 5' RACE reads via MiXCR and lists one record per CDR3 protein. The sample contains 800,000 to 950,000 distinct CDR3 sequences, under 40% of which appear only once. The sequenced material came from blood. Receptor source: a man in his late teens or twenties in good health. Each CDR3 is given with its conserved first and last residue. D genes are given only for firm matches. The listing skips clone size in some rows; elsewhere it reads once, few, many or a size class.

abundance,len,d_gene,v_gene,j_gene,CDR3aa,CDR3nt
few,15,.,TRBV5-1,TRBJ2-7,CASSPEMDRTNEQYF,TGCGCCAGCAGCCCGGAGATGGACCGTACAAATGAGCAGTACTTC
.,16,.,TRBV14,TRBJ2-5,CASSLTLARRNNEQYF,TGTGCCAGCAGCCTTACTTTAGCGAGACGCAACAATGAGCAGTACTTC
.,13,.,TRBV7-7,TRBJ2-1,CASSPNLPGEQFF,TGTGCCAGCAGCCCTAACCTCCCTGGTGAGCAGTTCTTC
.,12,.,TRBV7-2,TRBJ1-2,CASSLPPIGYTF,TGTGCCAGCAGCTTACCCCCGATTGGCTACACCTTC
.,14,TRBD1,TRBV20-1,TRBJ1-1,CSAVRQGVYTEAFF,TGCAGTGCTGTCCGACAGGGGGTGTACACTGAAGCTTTCTTT
few,12,.,TRBV7-2,TRBJ2-1,CASSPVYNEQFF,TGTGCCAGCAGCCCCGTGTACAATGAGCAGTTCTTC
once,14,.,TRBV9,TRBJ1-6,CASSVLSYNSPLHF,TGTGCCAGCAGCGTCCTCTCCTATAATTCACCCCTCCACTTT
.,16,TRBD2,TRBV20-1,TRBJ2-1,CSARKAGAPIRNEQFF,TGCAGTGCTAGGAAAGCGGGGGCCCCCATCAGGAATGAGCAGTTCTTC
few,15,TRBD2,TRBV7-2,TRBJ2-7,CASSRGGTNSYEQYF,TGTGCCAGCAGCCGGGGGGGGACTAACTCCTACGAGCAGTACTTC
many,13,.,TRBV12-3/TRBV12-4,TRBJ2-4,CASSFPGLNIQYF,TGTGCCAGCAGTTTCCCTGGACTAAACATTCAGTACTTC
.,14,.,TRBV6-2/TRBV6-3,TRBJ2-5,CASSYGTFTYGQYF,TGTGCCAGCAGTTACGGGACATTTACCTACGGGCAGTACTTC
.,19,TRBD2,TRBV20-1,TRBJ2-7,CSAHPSAALAASPNNEQYF,TGCAGTGCCCACCCCTCGGCCGCTCTAGCGGCCAGCCCAAACAATGAGCAGTACTTC
.,16,.,TRBV20-1,TRBJ1-5,CSARPREGWNNQPQHF,TGCAGTGCTAGGCCCAGGGAGGGATGGAACAATCAGCCCCAGCATTTT
.,17,TRBD2,TRBV20-1,TRBJ2-1,CSARDLDGGAGWNEQFF,TGCAGTGCTAGAGATCTCGACGGGGGGGCCGGTTGGAATGAGCAGTTCTTC
.,13,.,TRBV20-1,TRBJ1-5,CSASRGGNQPQHF,TGCAGTGCTAGCAGGGGCGGCAATCAGCCCCAGCATTTT
few,13,.,TRBV12-3/TRBV12-4,TRBJ2-1,CASSKVSYNEQFF,TGTGCCAGCAGCAAAGTCTCCTACAATGAGCAGTTCTTC
.,14,TRBD1,TRBV2,TRBJ1-5,CASCRDRGNQPQHF,TGTGCCTCTTGCCGGGACAGGGGCAATCAGCCCCAGCATTTT
.,18,TRBD1,TRBV6-2/TRBV6-3,TRBJ2-7,CASSYSISGQTPGYEQYF,TGTGCCAGCAGTTACTCGATCTCGGGACAGACCCCTGGATACGAGCAGTACTTC
few,17,TRBD2,TRBV7-2,TRBJ2-1,CASSPPSGGPQYNEQFF,TGTGCCAGCAGCCCACCTAGCGGGGGACCTCAATACAATGAGCAGTTCTTC
.,15,TRBD2,TRBV12-3/TRBV12-4,TRBJ2-7,CASSFMGLASYEQYF,TGTGCCAGCAGTTTCATGGGACTAGCCTCCTACGAGCAGTACTTC
many,15,.,TRBV28,TRBJ1-5,CASSFGGDSNQPQHF,TGTGCCAGCAGTTTTGGAGGGGATAGCAATCAGCCCCAGCATTTT
few,15,.,TRBV12-3/TRBV12-4,TRBJ1-2,CASSFTVGGGYGYTF,TGTGCCAGCAGTTTTACGGTCGGAGGAGGCTATGGCTACACCTTC
.,15,TRBD1,TRBV12-3/TRBV12-4,TRBJ1-1,CASSPDRVRSAEAFF,TGTGCCAGCAGTCCAGACAGGGTTCGGTCCGCTGAAGCTTTCTTT
.,14,TRBD2,TRBV7-2,TRBJ2-3,CASSVPSGADTQYF,TGTGCCAGCAGCGTCCCCAGCGGGGCAGATACGCAGTATTTT
.,15,.,TRBV15,TRBJ2-5,CATSARHGNQETQYF,TGTGCCACCAGCGCCCGACATGGAAACCAAGAGACCCAGTACTTC
few,16,TRBD2,TRBV5-4,TRBJ2-3,CASSLRLAENTDTQYF,TGTGCCAGCAGCTTACGACTAGCGGAGAACACAGATACGCAGTATTTT
few,14,.,TRBV7-8,TRBJ2-7,CASFGGGTTYEQYF,TGTGCCAGCTTCGGGGGCGGGACGACCTACGAGCAGTACTTC
few,17,.,TRBV5-5,TRBJ1-4,CASSLYVQPRTNEKLFF,TGTGCCAGCAGCCTATATGTTCAGCCCCGAACTAATGAAAAACTGTTTTTT
many,14,.,TRBV9,TRBJ2-1,CASSVRGGGNEQFF,TGTGCCAGCAGCGTACGAGGGGGTGGGAATGAGCAGTTCTTC
.,14,TRBD2,TRBV5-1,TRBJ2-1,CASSSTSGGARPFF,TGCGCCAGCAGTTCGACTAGCGGGGGGGCGAGACCGTTCTTC
.,12,.,TRBV5-1,TRBJ1-1,CASSLVGPEAFF,TGCGCCAGCAGCTTGGTGGGACCTGAAGCTTTCTTT
many,16,TRBD2,TRBV20-1,TRBJ2-1,CSAPSVASGVYNEQFF,TGCAGTGCTCCCAGCGTTGCTAGCGGGGTGTACAATGAGCAGTTCTTC
.,13,.,TRBV7-2,TRBJ2-1,CASSPGAGNEQFF,TGTGCCAGCAGCCCGGGGGCGGGGAATGAGCAGTTCTTC
.,14,.,TRBV12-3/TRBV12-4,TRBJ2-2,CASRDRTNTGELFF,TGTGCCAGCAGAGACCGGACGAACACCGGGGAGCTGTTTTTT
.,14,.,TRBV3-1,TRBJ1-6,CASSQARVGSPLHF,TGTGCCAGCAGCCAAGCCAGGGTCGGGTCACCCCTCCACTTT
.,15,TRBD1,TRBV12-3/TRBV12-4,TRBJ2-5,CASSTRDRGLETQYF,TGTGCCAGCAGCACCCGGGACAGGGGGTTAGAGACCCAGTACTTC
few,13,.,TRBV4-3,TRBJ1-1,CASSPVRSPEAFF,TGCGCCAGCAGCCCGGTCCGCAGCCCCGAAGCTTTCTTT
few,13,.,TRBV20-1,TRBJ1-4,CSAQRGTNEKLFF,TGCAGTGCTCAGAGAGGAACTAATGAAAAACTGTTTTTT
few,13,TRBD1,TRBV5-1,TRBJ2-5,CASSFGQGRTQYF,TGCGCCAGCAGCTTCGGACAGGGCAGGACCCAGTACTTC
few,13,.,TRBV29-1,TRBJ1-1,CSVYRVMNTEAFF,TGCAGCGTTTACAGGGTCATGAACACTGAAGCTTTCTTT
once,15,.,TRBV24-1,TRBJ2-3,CATSDPGASTDTQYF,TGTGCCACCAGTGATCCAGGGGCTAGCACAGATACGCAGTATTTT
.,12,.,TRBV3-1,TRBJ2-3,CAGRANGDTQYF,TGTGCCGGCAGGGCTAATGGAGATACGCAGTATTTT
few,16,.,TRBV6-2/TRBV6-3,TRBJ2-7,CASSYNFRDSSYEQYF,TGTGCCAGCAGTTACAATTTCAGGGATTCTTCCTACGAGCAGTACTTC
few,11,.,TRBV2,TRBJ2-1,CATSSEVEQFF,TGTGCCACCTCGAGTGAGGTCGAGCAGTTCTTC
once,10,.,TRBV29-1,TRBJ1-2,CSVGLDGHTF,TGCAGCGTTGGCCTTGATGGCCACACCTTC
.,13,.,TRBV29-1,TRBJ1-2,CSVLGGGSYGYTF,TGCAGCGTTCTGGGGGGCGGTAGTTATGGCTACACCTTC
few,13,.,TRBV5-6,TRBJ2-1,CASSPPTNNEQFF,TGTGCCAGCAGCCCTCCGACTAACAATGAGCAGTTCTTC
few,16,.,TRBV2,TRBJ2-3,CASSGSGGRYRDTQYF,TGTGCCAGCAGTGGGTCCGGGGGGCGGTATCGGGATACGCAGTATTTT
.,14,.,TRBV9,TRBJ1-4,CASSVASTNEKLFF,TGTGCCAGCAGCGTAGCCTCAACTAATGAAAAACTGTTTTTT
.,12,TRBD1,TRBV29-1,TRBJ2-7,CSPGQAVYEQYF,TGCAGCCCGGGACAGGCTGTATACGAGCAGTACTTC
few,15,TRBD1,TRBV20-1,TRBJ2-5,CSARVDRGHQETQYF,TGCAGTGCTAGAGTTGACAGGGGGCATCAAGAGACCCAGTACTTC
.,13,.,TRBV5-1,TRBJ2-5,CASSVEPGETQYF,TGCGCCAGCAGCGTGGAACCGGGAGAGACCCAGTACTTC
.,14,.,TRBV6-6,TRBJ1-4,CASSQRSNNEKLFF,TGTGCCAGCAGCCAAAGGTCGAATAATGAAAAACTGTTTTTT
many,15,.,TRBV4-3,TRBJ1-2,CASSQAYRVGYGYTF,TGCGCCAGCAGCCAAGCTTACAGGGTCGGATATGGCTACACCTTC
many,15,TRBD1,TRBV5-1,TRBJ2-7,CASSLELGQVAEQYF,TGCGCCAGCAGCTTGGAGTTGGGACAGGTGGCCGAGCAGTACTTC
.,15,.,TRBV7-2,TRBJ2-7,CASSLGQGLGYEQYF,TGTGCCAGCAGCTTAGGGCAGGGCCTCGGATACGAGCAGTACTTC
few,16,TRBD2,TRBV5-4,TRBJ2-5,CASSFSGGRVQETQYF,TGTGCCAGCAGCTTTAGCGGGGGGCGCGTCCAAGAGACCCAGTACTTC
.,15,TRBD2,TRBV5-5,TRBJ2-3,CAGSRTSGGADTQYF,TGTGCCGGCAGCCGCACTAGCGGGGGTGCAGATACGCAGTATTTT